These 18 T cell receptor beta chains came from one sample sequenced in a study of technical replicates of blood from several donors. Data came from immunoSEQ multiplex PCR; TCRdb stores just in-frame clones and leaves some out. Of about 56,000 clones listed, 90% to 95% are singletons. The source material was PBMCs. The source is a human donor in good health. Some clones in this sample may be carry-over from other donors' samples.

J is TRBJ2-4 and V is TRBV6-5; TRBD2 matches 8 bases. Losses at the gene ends were 6 bases for V and 1 base for J; bases not matched to a gene: 5. Germline CDR1 reads MNHEY; CDR2 reads SVGAGI. The CDR3 has 15 residues. DNA for the CDR3: TGTGCCAGCAGCGGGAGGGCCAGGGCCAAAAACATTCAGTACTTC. This gives the protein CASSGRARAKNIQYF.

CDR3 nucleotides: TGTGCCAGCAGTGCAAGACAGGGGACAGGGGCCAACGTCCTGACTTTC. Its protein product is CASSARQGTGANVLTF. The rearrangement joins TRBV6-1 to TRBJ2-6, with 8 bases lining up with TRBD1. V lost 4 bases and J lost 4; bases outside the gene matches: 6. The CDR3 runs 16 residues. CDR1 and CDR2 (germline): MNHNS, SASEGT.

The chain has TRBV19 and TRBJ1-6, with D tentatively TRBD1 (5 bases). The germline CDR1 and CDR2 sequences are LNHDA and SQIVND (reference sequence). This CDR3 has 15 residues. V lost 5 bases to trimming and J lost 7 bases, with 15 bases between them. The DNA of the CDR3 is TGTGCCAGTAGTCCGCCCCGGGCAGGGAATTCACCCCTCCACTTT. This gives the protein CASSPPRAGNSPLHF.

The J gene is TRBJ2-1, the V gene TRBV7-2, with 9 positions matching TRBD2. Germline assignment: CDR1 SGHTA and CDR2 FQGNSA. With 5 bases clipped from V and 7 bases from J, the junction kept 9 bases outside the gene matches. The CDR3 is made up of 15 amino acids. CDR3: CASSLGLAGGNEQFF. The CDR3 region has the DNA TGTGCCAGCAGCCTGGGACTAGCAGGGGGGAATGAGCAGTTCTTC.

The CDR3 loop is CASSPGLLAGGNYEQYF. The CDR3 region has the DNA TGTGCCAGCAGCCCCGGCCTCTTGGCGGGAGGGAACTACGAGCAGTACTTC. The V gene is TRBV5-4, the J gene TRBJ2-7; 9 nucleotides match TRBD2. V shed 4 bases, J shed 3 bases, and the junction held 14 bases outside the gene matches. The CDR3 extends over 17 amino acids. Per germline, CDR1 SGHNT and CDR2 YYREEE (reference sequence).

V and J are TRBV27 and TRBJ2-1; weak D call: TRBD2 (5 bases). CDR3 length: 15 residues. Germline-derived CDR1 and CDR2 are MNHEY and SMNVEV (reference sequence). The V end was cut by 5 bases, the J end by 5 bases, with 16 bases between. CDR3 DNA sequence: TGTGCCAGCAGTCCGCGTTCTACAGCGGACAATGAGCAGTTCTTC. Its translation: CASSPRSTADNEQFF.

The chain has TRBV6-9 and TRBJ1-5; D may be TRBD1 (5 bases). Germline V gives CDR1 MNHGY, CDR2 SVAAGI. This CDR3 spans 19 amino acids. Trimming took off 7 bases at V and 0 bases at J, with 25 bases between the two ends. CDR3 bases: TGTGCCAGCAATTGTCGGGGGGTTACGAAGGAGAATAGCAATCAGCCCCAGCATTTT. This gives the protein CASNCRGVTKENSNQPQHF.

The chain recombines TRBV10-1 with TRBJ1-4, with unresolved D. The germline V gene has CDR1 WNHNN and CDR2 SYGVQD (reference sequence). The CDR3 has 15 amino acids. V was shortened by 6 bases and J by 0 bases, with 11 bases between the two germline ends. The CDR3 is CASRGAIATNEKLFF. The CDR3 coding sequence is TGCGCCAGCAGGGGAGCGATAGCAACTAATGAAAAACTGTTTTTT.

The chain uses TRBV27 and TRBJ2-3; 9 positions match TRBD2. The trim removed 10 bases at V and 3 bases at J, leaving 8 bases unmatched. CDR3 length equals 14 residues. CDR1 is MNHEY and CDR2 is SMNVEV in the germline V gene (reference sequence). CDR3 region: CATKLAGSTDTQYF. CDR3 nucleotide sequence: TGTGCCACCAAGCTAGCGGGAAGTACAGATACGCAGTATTTT.

Only a few counts were recorded for this clone. The V and J genes are TRBV4-3 and TRBJ2-7; D is unclear. Per the germline V gene, CDR1 is LGHNA and CDR2 is YSLEER. The ends were cut back, 3 bases at V and 6 bases at J, with 15 bases in the middle. The CDR3 covers 14 residues. CDR3 region: CASSHPPVASEQYF. The CDR3 DNA follows: TGCGCCAGCAGCCATCCGCCCGTAGCCTCCGAGCAGTACTTC.

The rearrangement links TRBV9 to TRBJ1-4, with a weak D call TRBD1 (6 bases). The length of the CDR3 is 17 residues. Germline lookup yields CDR1 SGDLS and CDR2 YYNGEE. The V and J ends lost 1 base and 6 bases respectively, with 19 bases between them. The CDR3 bases are TGTGCCAGCAGCGTAAGAATGGGGGCAGAAGGGGATGAAAAACTGTTTTTT. Encoded protein: CASSVRMGAEGDEKLFF.

This chain uses TRBV25-1 with TRBJ2-6, with a possible D match to TRBD1 (6 bases). V lost 3 bases and J lost 0, with 9 bases in between. Germline V CDR1 and CDR2: MGHDK, SYGVNS. The CDR3 extends over 16 amino acids. CDR3 region: CASSDSGVSGANVLTF. DNA of the CDR3: TGTGCCAGCAGTGATTCAGGGGTCTCTGGGGCCAACGTCCTGACTTTC.

The chain joins TRBV5-1 to TRBJ1-6; D not resolved. V shed 4 bases and J shed 2 bases, with 10 bases lying between them. The CDR3 has 15 amino acids. The germline V gene has CDR1 SGHRS and CDR2 YFSETQ. CDR3 residues: CASSIGVAYNSPLHF. CDR3 bases: TGCGCCAGCAGCATCGGAGTCGCCTATAATTCACCCCTCCACTTT.

The chain links TRBV10-3 to TRBJ1-1; no clear D. Deletions cut 0 bases from V and 7 bases from J, with 12 bases between. Germline assignment: CDR1 ENHRY and CDR2 SYGVKD. This CDR3 spans 14 amino acids. The CDR3 region has the DNA TGTGCCATCAGTGAGTCGACGACAAGTAGTGAAGCTTTCTTT. It encodes CAISESTTSSEAFF.

The chain links TRBV2 to TRBJ2-7; 9 bases fit TRBD1. CDR1 is SNHLY, CDR2 FYNNEI, per germline. Trimming cost V 4 bases and J 2 bases; bases outside gene matches: 3. The CDR3 runs to 14 residues. DNA for the CDR3: TGTGCCAGCAGTGTAGACAGGGGGGCCTACGAGCAGTACTTC. Protein sequence: CASSVDRGAYEQYF.

The chain couples TRBV5-1 to TRBJ1-5; no reliable D call. Between the trimmed V and J ends, which lost 3 bases and 0 bases, there was a span of 13 bases. There are 16 residues in the CDR3. Germline V gene data show CDR1 as SGHRS and CDR2 as YFSETQ. DNA of the CDR3: TGCGCCAGCAGCTCGGAAAGCGGGCCTAGCAATCAGCCCCAGCATTTT. It encodes CASSSESGPSNQPQHF.

This clone turned up a few times. The chain carries TRBV4-1 and TRBJ2-1, with TRBD2 matching over 7 bases. After removal of 1 base from V and 9 bases from J, the junction contained 6 bases not matched to a gene. The CDR3 is 14 amino acids. Per the germline V gene, CDR1 is MGHRA and CDR2 is YSYEKL. The CDR3 loop reads CASSQGTRSVEQFF. CDR3 nucleotides: TGCGCCAGCAGCCAAGGGACTAGAAGCGTTGAGCAGTTCTTC.

In nucleotides, the CDR3 is TGTGCCACCAGCAGTGTCAGGGAGCTGTTTTTT. Its translation: CATSSVRELFF. The chain recombines TRBV15 with TRBJ2-2; no reliable D call. The germline CDR1 and CDR2 sequences are LNHNV and YYDKDF (reference sequence). The length of the CDR3 is 11 residues. V gave up 3 bases and J gave up 9 bases, with 5 bases separating them. The whole variable domain, remainder taken from reference TRBV15 and TRBJ2-2, is DAMVIQNPRYQVTQFGKPVTLSCSQTLNHNVMYWYQQKSSQAPKLLFHYYDKDFNNEADTPDNFQSRRPNTSFCFLDIRSPGLGDTAMYLCATSSVRELFFGEGSRLTVL.